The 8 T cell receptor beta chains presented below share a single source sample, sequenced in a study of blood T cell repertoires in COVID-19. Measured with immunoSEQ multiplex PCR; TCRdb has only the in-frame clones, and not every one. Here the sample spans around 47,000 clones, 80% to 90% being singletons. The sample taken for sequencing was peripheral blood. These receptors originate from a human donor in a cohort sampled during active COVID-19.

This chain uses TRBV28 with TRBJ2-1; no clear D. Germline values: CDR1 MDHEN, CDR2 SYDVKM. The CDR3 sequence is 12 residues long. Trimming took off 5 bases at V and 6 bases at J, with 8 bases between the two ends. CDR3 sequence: CASSTSSNEQFF. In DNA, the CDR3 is TGTGCCAGCAGTACCTCTAGCAATGAGCAGTTCTTC.

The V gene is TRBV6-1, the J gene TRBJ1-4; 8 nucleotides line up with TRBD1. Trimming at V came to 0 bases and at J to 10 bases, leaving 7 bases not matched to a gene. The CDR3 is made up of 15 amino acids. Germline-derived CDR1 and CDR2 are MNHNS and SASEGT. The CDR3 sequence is CASSEARTGSGKLFF. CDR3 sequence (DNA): TGTGCCAGCAGTGAAGCCCGGACAGGGTCTGGAAAACTGTTTTTT.

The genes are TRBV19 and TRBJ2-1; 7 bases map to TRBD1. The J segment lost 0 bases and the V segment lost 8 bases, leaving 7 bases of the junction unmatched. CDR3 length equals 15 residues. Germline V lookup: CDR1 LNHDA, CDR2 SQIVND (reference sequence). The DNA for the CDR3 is TGTGCCAGTGGAAACAGGGGATACTCCTACAATGAGCAGTTCTTC. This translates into CASGNRGYSYNEQFF. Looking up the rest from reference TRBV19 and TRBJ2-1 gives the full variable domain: DGGITQSPKYLFRKEGQNVTLSCEQNLNHDAMYWYRQDPGQGLRLIYYSQIVNDFQKGDIAEGYSVSREKKESFPLTVTSAQKNPTAFYLCASGNRGYSYNEQFFGPGTRLTVL.

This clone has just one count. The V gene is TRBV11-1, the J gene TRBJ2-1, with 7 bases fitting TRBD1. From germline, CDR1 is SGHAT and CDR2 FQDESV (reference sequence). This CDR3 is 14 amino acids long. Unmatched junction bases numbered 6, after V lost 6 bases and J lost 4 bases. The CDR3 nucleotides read TGTGCCAGCAGGACTCCGGGACAGTACAATGAGCAGTTCTTC. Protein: CASRTPGQYNEQFF. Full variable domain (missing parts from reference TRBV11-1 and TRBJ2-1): EAEVAQSPRYKITEKSQAVAFWCDPISGHATLYWYRQILGQGPELLVQFQDESVVDDSQLPKDRFSAERLKGVDSTLKIQPAELGDSAMYLCASRTPGQYNEQFFGPGTRLTVL.

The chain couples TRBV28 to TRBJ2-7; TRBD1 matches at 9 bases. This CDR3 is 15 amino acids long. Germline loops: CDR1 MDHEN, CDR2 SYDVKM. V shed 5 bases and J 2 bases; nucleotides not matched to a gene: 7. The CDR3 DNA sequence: TGTGCCAGCAGTCTGGGGACAGGGTCGCCCTACGAGCAGTACGTC. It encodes CASSLGTGSPYEQYV.

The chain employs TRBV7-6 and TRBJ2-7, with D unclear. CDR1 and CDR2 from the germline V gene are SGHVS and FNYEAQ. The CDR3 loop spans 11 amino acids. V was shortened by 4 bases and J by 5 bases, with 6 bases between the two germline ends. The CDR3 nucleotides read TGTGCCAGCAGCTCCCGTGACGAGCAGTACTTC. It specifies CASSSRDEQYF.

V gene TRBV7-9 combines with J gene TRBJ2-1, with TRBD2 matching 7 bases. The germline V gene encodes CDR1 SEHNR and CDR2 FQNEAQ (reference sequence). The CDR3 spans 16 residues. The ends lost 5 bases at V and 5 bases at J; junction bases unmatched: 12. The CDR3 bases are TGTGCCAGCAGCCCCGAAATTGCGACTAGCCACAATGAGCAGTTCTTC. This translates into CASSPEIATSHNEQFF. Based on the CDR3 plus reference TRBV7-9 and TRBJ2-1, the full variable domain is DTGVSQNPRHKITKRGQNVTFRCDPISEHNRLYWYRQTLGQGPEFLTYFQNEAQLEKSRLLSDRFSAERPKGSFSTLEIQRTEQGDSAMYLCASSPEIATSHNEQFFGPGTRLTVL.

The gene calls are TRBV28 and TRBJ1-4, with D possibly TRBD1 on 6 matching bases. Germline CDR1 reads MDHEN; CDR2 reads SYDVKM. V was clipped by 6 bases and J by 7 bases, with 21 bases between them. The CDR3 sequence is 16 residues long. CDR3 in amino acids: CASSQPDLGAFEKLFF. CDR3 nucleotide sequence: TGTGCCAGCAGCCAACCCGATTTGGGGGCATTTGAAAAACTGTTTTTT.